The 10 T cell receptor beta chains in this list originate from one sample, sequenced in a study of cytomegalovirus exposure and HLA in healthy donors. PCR was performed using 60 Vbeta and 13 Jbeta primers. Clones were read by immunoSEQ multiplex PCR, and TCRdb kept only the in-frame ones, dropping some. The sample contains about 130,000 clones, 8% to 9.5% of which appear only once. The source material was PBMCs. The receptor source for this set is a man aged 40-49 years in good health and CMV-seronegative.

This clone has a handful of counts. The chain uses TRBV10-2 and TRBJ1-2; D uncertain. Between the trimmed V and J ends, which lost 0 bases and 5 bases, there was a span of 10 bases. The length of the CDR3 is 14 residues. Germline V gene sequence: CDR1 WSHSY, CDR2 SAAADI. The CDR3 spells CASSESTWEYGYTF. In nucleotides, the CDR3 is TGCGCCAGCAGTGAGTCTACGTGGGAGTATGGCTACACCTTC.

This clone was observed a few times. This rearrangement joins TRBV5-1 to TRBJ2-7, with TRBD1 matching over 8 bases. The germline CDR1 and CDR2 sequences are SGHRS and YFSETQ. The CDR3 extends over 14 amino acids. J was trimmed by 3 bases and V by 2 bases; bases with no gene match: 4. CDR3: CASSLGQGFYEQYF. CDR3 sequence (DNA): TGCGCCAGCAGCTTAGGACAGGGTTTCTACGAGCAGTACTTC.

This clone occurred once. V gene TRBV11-2 combines with J gene TRBJ2-7; possible D gene TRBD1, 6 bases. The germline V gene encodes CDR1 SGHAT and CDR2 FQNNGV. This CDR3 is built from 17 residues. The ends were cut back, 1 base at V and 3 bases at J, with 19 bases in the middle. DNA for the CDR3: TGTGCCAGCAGCTTAGGGTCCCCACGGACAGACTACTACGAGCAGTACTTC. This translates into CASSLGSPRTDYYEQYF.

This clone occurred a few times. This rearrangement joins TRBV5-1 to TRBJ1-2; D is perhaps TRBD1 (5 bases). Germline values: CDR1 SGHRS, CDR2 YFSETQ. Trimming took off 4 bases at V and 3 bases at J, with 19 bases between the two ends. This CDR3 has 16 amino acids. As DNA, the CDR3 is TGCGCCAGCAGCCAGGGAGGGCTTTCCTCTTACTATGGCTACACCTTC. Residues: CASSQGGLSSYYGYTF.

This clone occurred a few times. The V gene is TRBV2, the J gene TRBJ1-1; TRBD1 matches at 7 bases. V was clipped by 0 bases and J by 1 base; unmatched bases: 11. The CDR3 extends over 18 amino acids. Germline CDR1 is SNHLY and CDR2 is FYNNEI. CDR3 DNA: TGTGCCAGCAGTGAAGCCCAAACAGGGGTCGTGCGGAACACTGAAGCTTTCTTT. It codes for CASSEAQTGVVRNTEAFF.

This clone was picked up a small number of times. The V call is TRBV25-1, the J call TRBJ1-2, with 9 bases matching TRBD1. J was trimmed by 4 bases and V by 5 bases; bases with no gene match: 8. The CDR3 sequence is 15 residues long. Germline V gene data show CDR1 as MGHDK and CDR2 as SYGVNS. Written as DNA, the CDR3 is TGTGCCAGCAGTCCTGACAGGGGGGACCTCTATGGCTACACCTTC. Protein sequence: CASSPDRGDLYGYTF.

In this sample, this clone turned up a few times. V gene TRBV7-2 combines with J gene TRBJ1-1; the D is unclear. Trimming cost V 6 bases and J 4 bases, with 15 bases left between them. The germline CDR1 and CDR2 sequences are SGHTA and FQGNSA. The CDR3 has 14 amino acids. CDR3 bases: TGTGCCAGCAGGTCCGGAGGGCCCCCCACTGAAGCTTTCTTT. Amino acids: CASRSGGPPTEAFF.

The chain joins TRBV7-2 to TRBJ1-2; no firm D call. Trimming took off 1 base at V and 4 bases at J, with 10 bases between the two ends. This CDR3 is built from 14 residues. The V gene's germline CDR1 is SGHTA and CDR2 FQGNSA. CDR3 DNA sequence: TGTGCCAGCAGCTTAGGCGGAACCGTCTATGGCTACACCTTC. Translated, it gives CASSLGGTVYGYTF.

This clone has only a few counts. The V call is TRBV5-6, the J call TRBJ2-7; possible D gene TRBD1, 6 bases. This CDR3 comprises 16 residues. Germline loops: CDR1 SGHDT, CDR2 YYEEEE. Trimming cost V 3 bases and J 0 bases, with 16 bases left between them. CDR3 protein: CASSSEWGTHSYEQYF. The CDR3 DNA follows: TGTGCCAGCAGCTCTGAATGGGGGACACACTCCTACGAGCAGTACTTC. Looking up the rest from reference TRBV5-6 and TRBJ2-7 gives the full variable domain: DAGVTQSPTHLIKTRGQQVTLRCSPKSGHDTVSWYQQALGQGPQFIFQYYEEEERQRGNFPDRFSGHQFPNYSSELNVNALLLGDSALYLCASSSEWGTHSYEQYFGPGTRLTVT.

This clone was seen more than once but under ten times. The V and J genes are TRBV7-9 and TRBJ1-4, with D perhaps matching TRBD1 (6 bases). Per germline, CDR1 SEHNR and CDR2 FQNEAQ (reference sequence). This CDR3 has 14 amino acids. V gave up 3 bases and J gave up 8 bases, with 13 bases separating them. The CDR3 reads CASSFGTRWEKLFF. Here the CDR3 DNA reads TGTGCCAGCAGCTTTGGGACAAGGTGGGAAAAACTGTTTTTT.